This T cell receptor (beta chain) was retrieved from a study of cytomegalovirus exposure and HLA in healthy donors. Healthy bone marrow donors made up the donors. The PCR used 60 Vbeta and 13 Jbeta primers. Original processing methods: Some 11 million of the 80 million or so unique TCR beta chains counted in a later analysis were shared. Profiling relied on immunoSEQ multiplex PCR, and the TCRdb table lists in-frame clones only, not all of them. D and trimming come from the DNA, and the V and J calls and clone size come from that table. The data contain around 150,000 clones, over 70% of them singletons. A remark on this clone: What it binds is not known. The junction differs from germline at one of its ends, possibly a read error.

The CDR3 sequence is 15 residues long. Germline V lookup: CDR1 MNHEY, CDR2 SVGAGI. Overall study findings and caveats: Apart from CMV serostatus, no immune exposure information was available. Donors belonging to an Asian-associated ancestry cluster reportedly showed fewer N-insertions in productive TCRs than the approximately 700-donor mean, according to what a later analysis found.

The TCR was taken from a young woman in good health and CMV-seronegative. The source material was PBMCs. V is TRBV6-5 and J is TRBJ2-6, with TRBD1 as a possible D gene (5 bases). The CDR3 protein is CASVGSFSGANGLTF. The CDR3 region has the DNA TGTGCCAGCGTAGGCAGCTTCTCTGGGGCCAACGGCCTGACTTTC.